Described below is a single TCR beta chain sequence and its context. This specimen belongs to a study of blood T cell repertoires in COVID-19. About the research overall: The study drew acute and convalescent COVID-19 samples from the United States, Italy and Spain. T cells, B-cell-depleted T cells, or PBMCs provided the cDNA or gDNA that served as material.

Using immunoSEQ multiplex PCR, the repertoire was profiled, and TCRdb retains in-frame clones only, with some absent. The table lists more than 250,000 clones, approximately 82% of them singletons. V lost 5 bases and J lost 2; bases outside the gene matches: 7. Per the germline V gene, CDR1 is MNHEY and CDR2 is SMNVEV (reference sequence). This CDR3 is built from 15 residues. This sequence was found in a man aged 55 to 70 who had recovered from COVID-19. The rearrangement uses TRBV27 and TRBJ2-3; TRBD1 matches 7 bases. Source material: peripheral blood. CDR3 nucleotides: TGTGCCAGCAGTGCCGGGACAGTGTACACAGATACGCAGTATTTT. It yields the protein CASSAGTVYTDTQYF.